The entry below describes one T cell receptor beta chain. Its antigen is unknown. A much larger clone is a single base away; this may be a read error. This sample was taken from a study of tumor-infiltrating lymphocytes in primary liver carcinoma. Reverse transcription of roughly 480 ng total RNA with a constant-region primer produced TCR beta cDNA. Three nested multiplex PCR rounds, a slightly modified ARM-PCR method, built the TCR beta libraries. Running roughly 10 cycles apiece, the first two PCR rounds relied on TRBV1-TRBV30 forward primers together with a C-beta reverse primer. MiXCR was run by TCRdb on the multiplex PCR reads, yielding one entry per CDR3 protein. The data contain over 75,000 distinct CDR3 sequences, roughly 70% of them singletons. Notes on the study in general: Researchers found tumor-adjacent and tumor-blood pairs overlapped less than tumor region pairs.

V lost 2 bases and J lost 6, with 11 bases in between. The CDR3 is 14 residues long. The study co-extracted DNA and RNA from roughly 20-30 mg of unsorted bulk tissue. The TCR comes from a man aged 40-50 years with primary liver carcinoma and hepatitis B virus infection. What was sequenced was tumor-adjacent normal liver tissue. The V call is TRBV12-3 or TRBV12-4, the J call TRBJ2-1; D is unresolved. The CDR3 sequence: CASSLPPDGNEQFF. The CDR3 DNA follows: TGTGCCAGCAGTTTACCCCCCGATGGCAATGAGCAGTTCTTC.